This T cell receptor beta chain was recovered during a study of blood T cell repertoires in COVID-19. Method: immunoSEQ multiplex PCR; TCRdb's copy keeps in-frame clones and lacks some. The repertoire consists of 240,000 or so clones, with around 89% occurring once and the leading ten covering approximately 9.5%. Living in 24 US areas, the participants were between roughly 18 and 89 years of age. Cohorts were based on clinical histories the participants reported. Two negative PCRs, clearance, or symptom resolution characterized the recovered Cohort 3 donors. Material for sequencing was PBMCs or T cells enriched from blood (not recorded which). The sequence came from a man in his forties who had recovered from COVID-19.

DNA for the CDR3: TGTGCCAGCACCGGGACAGCCCTCGAGGAGCAGTACTTC. Protein sequence: CASTGTALEEQYF. This chain links TRBV27 with TRBJ2-7; 7 bases fit TRBD1. The CDR3 runs 13 residues. From germline, CDR1 is MNHEY and CDR2 SMNVEV (reference sequence). The trim removed 7 bases at V and 7 bases at J, leaving 10 bases unmatched.